Listed below are T cell receptor beta chains from one sample, sequenced in a study of T cell repertoires in cytomegalovirus infection. For these TCRs, the target antigens are not known. TCRdb redid the calling of the reads with MiXCR, one entry per CDR3 protein. Altogether 800,000 to 950,000 distinct CDR3 sequences are present, about 33% being singletons, with the ten largest covering roughly an eighth. Material: cultured CD8+ T cells from PBMCs, obtained from culture after CMV antigen stimulation. Source of these receptors: a human donor in good health (CMV status not recorded). Some clones in this sample may be carry-over from other donors' samples. Both conserved end residues are part of each CDR3. The order of the fields is V gene, D gene, clone size, J gene, CDR3 protein, CDR3 DNA. The D gene is left open where the match is weak. Clone size appears in some rows only: once, few, many, or a class for an expanded clone.

>TRBV20-1|NA|few|TRBJ1-2
CSARDRSGVGHGYTF
TGCAGTGCTAGAGATCGGAGTGGAGTCGGCCATGGCTACACCTTC
>TRBV12-3/TRBV12-4|TRBD2|NA|TRBJ2-5
CASSPGSSGGVAQYF
TGTGCCAGCAGTCCCGGGTCTAGCGGGGGGGTGGCCCAGTACTTC
>TRBV12-3/TRBV12-4|NA|few|TRBJ2-5
CASSFRRVETQYF
TGTGCCAGCAGTTTTAGGAGGGTAGAGACCCAGTACTTC
>TRBV7-9|NA|many|TRBJ1-5
CASSFRGTQPQHF
TGTGCCAGCAGCTTCCGGGGGACCCAGCCCCAGCATTTT
>TRBV6-6|NA|once|TRBJ2-1
CASPPPDSSYNEQFF
TGTGCCAGCCCCCCCCCAGACAGCTCCTACAATGAGCAGTTCTTC
>TRBV12-3/TRBV12-4|NA|few|TRBJ1-1
CASSFWLGNEGNTEAFF
TGTGCCAGCAGTTTTTGGCTGGGGAACGAGGGGAACACTGAAGCTTTCTTT
>TRBV7-9|NA|NA|TRBJ2-2
CASSSPRAQDTGELFF
TGTGCCAGCAGCTCCCCCAGGGCGCAGGACACCGGGGAGCTGTTTTTT
>TRBV7-9|TRBD1|few|TRBJ2-5
CASSLALTGEETQYF
TGTGCCAGCAGCTTAGCGCTGACAGGGGAAGAGACCCAGTACTTC
>TRBV7-9|NA|few|TRBJ2-1
CASSLGRASRDNEQFF
TGTGCCAGCAGCTTAGGTAGGGCTAGCAGGGACAATGAGCAGTTCTTC
>TRBV9|NA|NA|TRBJ1-1
CASSAWGHQNTEAFF
TGTGCCAGCAGCGCCTGGGGACACCAGAACACTGAAGCTTTCTTT
>TRBV3-1|NA|many|TRBJ1-6
CASSPGWRNSPLHF
TGTGCCAGCAGCCCGGGATGGCGGAATTCACCCCTCCACTTT
>TRBV15|TRBD2|few|TRBJ2-1
CATSRGILAVDINNEQFF
TGTGCCACCAGCAGAGGTATCCTAGCGGTGGATATCAACAATGAGCAGTTCTTC
>TRBV7-3|TRBD2|NA|TRBJ2-2
CASSPGLAGGYTGELFF
TGTGCCAGCAGCCCGGGACTAGCGGGGGGGTACACCGGGGAGCTGTTTTTT
>TRBV6-1|NA|NA|TRBJ1-5
CASSEGWGRNQPQHF
TGTGCCAGCAGTGAAGGATGGGGTCGCAATCAGCCCCAGCATTTT
>TRBV6-2/TRBV6-3|TRBD2|NA|TRBJ2-5
CASSYRLAGAGVTQYF
TGTGCCAGCAGTTATAGACTAGCGGGGGCCGGCGTAACCCAGTACTTC
>TRBV11-1|TRBD2|NA|TRBJ2-7
CASSLGSSGGSYEQYF
TGTGCCAGCAGCTTAGGCTCTAGCGGGGGTTCCTACGAGCAGTACTTC
>TRBV4-1|NA|NA|TRBJ1-2
CASSQDLQGRGYTF
TGCGCCAGCAGCCAAGATTTGCAGGGTCGAGGCTACACCTTC
>TRBV5-5|NA|NA|TRBJ2-1
CASSLESPEQFF
TGTGCCAGCAGCCTCGAATCGCCGGAGCAGTTCTTC
>TRBV4-3|NA|NA|TRBJ1-1
CASSQAPGHTEAFF
TGCGCCAGCAGCCAAGCCCCGGGTCACACTGAAGCTTTCTTT
>TRBV6-2/TRBV6-3|NA|NA|TRBJ2-1
CASSYSRKTSLYNEQFF
TGTGCCAGCAGTTACTCAAGAAAAACCTCCCTTTACAATGAGCAGTTCTTC
>TRBV12-3/TRBV12-4|TRBD2|few|TRBJ2-3
CASSFAIEGTSGGGEGDTQYF
TGTGCCAGCAGTTTTGCCATCGAGGGGACTAGCGGGGGGGGCGAAGGGGATACGCAGTATTTT
>TRBV6-6|NA|few|TRBJ2-4
CASSGETGQGTKNIQYF
TGTGCCAGCAGTGGAGAAACAGGTCAGGGGACCAAAAACATTCAGTACTTC
>TRBV27|NA|few|TRBJ1-1
CASSLYEDTEAFF
TGTGCCAGCAGTTTATACGAGGACACTGAAGCTTTCTTT
>TRBV10-3|NA|NA|TRBJ1-2
CAISGQNYGYTF
TGTGCCATCAGTGGACAGAACTATGGCTACACCTTC
>TRBV12-3/TRBV12-4|TRBD1|few|TRBJ1-2
CASSFPGQLYEGYTF
TGTGCCAGCAGTTTCCCGGGACAGCTTTATGAAGGCTACACCTTC
>TRBV12-3/TRBV12-4|NA|NA|TRBJ1-6
CASSFPSNSPLHF
TGTGCCAGCAGTTTCCCAAGTAATTCACCCCTCCACTTT
>TRBV5-4|NA|NA|TRBJ1-1
CASSDGRGNTEAFF
TGTGCCAGCAGTGATGGCCGTGGGAACACTGAAGCTTTCTTT
>TRBV6-1|NA|few|TRBJ2-2
CASTEMGRPTPPNTGELFF
TGTGCCAGCACCGAAATGGGCAGGCCGACCCCTCCAAACACCGGGGAGCTGTTTTTT
>TRBV12-3/TRBV12-4|NA|NA|TRBJ2-4
CASTRTGKNIQYF
TGTGCCAGCACCCGGACGGGGAAAAACATTCAGTACTTC
>TRBV4-1|TRBD2|many|TRBJ2-7
CASSHRISGGYEQYF
TGCGCCAGCAGCCACCGGATTAGCGGGGGTTACGAGCAGTACTTC
>TRBV4-3|NA|NA|TRBJ1-2
CASSTSGHGLGGYTF
TGCGCCAGCAGCACTTCGGGACACGGCTTGGGCGGCTACACCTTC
>TRBV20-1|NA|NA|TRBJ1-5
CSARQVYSNQPQHF
TGCAGTGCAAGACAGGTATATAGCAATCAGCCCCAGCATTTT
>TRBV6-5|TRBD2|NA|TRBJ2-3
CTSSYSSGGADTQYF
TGTACCAGCAGTTACTCCAGCGGGGGGGCAGATACGCAGTATTTT
>TRBV29-1|NA|few|TRBJ2-5
CSVERLGQETQYF
TGCAGCGTTGAAAGGCTAGGACAAGAGACCCAGTACTTC
>TRBV6-1|TRBD2|NA|TRBJ2-2
CASSTSGGRTGELFF
TGTGCCAGCAGCACTAGCGGGGGGAGAACCGGGGAGCTGTTTTTT
>TRBV10-2|NA|few|TRBJ2-1
CASGQAYNEQFF
TGCGCCAGCGGTCAGGCCTACAATGAGCAGTTCTTC
>TRBV6-5|NA|few|TRBJ1-3
CASSGQAPYSGNTIYF
TGTGCCAGCAGCGGGCAGGCCCCTTACTCTGGAAACACCATATATTTT
>TRBV5-6|TRBD1|few|TRBJ1-2
CASSYLTGEYGYTF
TGTGCCAGCAGCTACCTGACAGGGGAGTATGGCTACACCTTC
>TRBV24-1|TRBD1|NA|TRBJ2-5
CATSDGTGQETQYF
TGTGCCACCAGTGATGGGACAGGCCAAGAGACCCAGTACTTC
>TRBV27|TRBD2|NA|TRBJ2-3
CASSLSMEAGGLGDTQYF
TGTGCCAGCAGTTTATCGATGGAAGCGGGGGGGCTCGGAGATACGCAGTATTTT
>TRBV12-3/TRBV12-4|TRBD1|many|TRBJ2-1
CASSPGGSTYNEQFF
TGTGCCAGCAGTCCAGGGGGCTCCACCTACAATGAGCAGTTCTTC
>TRBV28|TRBD1|NA|TRBJ2-3
CASSLFGQGTDTQYF
TGTGCCAGCAGTTTGTTCGGACAGGGCACAGATACGCAGTATTTT
>TRBV29-1|NA|once|TRBJ1-2
CSVEDREASYGYTF
TGCAGCGTTGAAGATCGTGAGGCCTCCTATGGCTACACCTTC
>TRBV7-9|NA|NA|TRBJ1-5
CASSRDPNQPQHF
TGTGCCAGCAGCCGGGACCCCAATCAGCCCCAGCATTTT
>TRBV15|NA|NA|TRBJ1-5
CATSPTGGPQHF
TGTGCCACCAGCCCCACCGGGGGTCCCCAGCATTTT
>TRBV9|TRBD1|many|TRBJ1-1
CASSPSGTGNTEAFF
TGTGCCAGCAGCCCCTCCGGGACAGGGAATACTGAAGCTTTCTTT
>TRBV6-1|NA|many|TRBJ1-1
CASSEMWYKGTEAFF
TGTGCCAGCAGTGAAATGTGGTACAAGGGGACTGAAGCTTTCTTT
>TRBV7-6|NA|NA|TRBJ2-2
CASSPRLRETLSNTGELFF
TGTGCCAGCAGCCCCCGCCTTCGTGAGACTCTTTCGAACACCGGGGAGCTGTTTTTT
>TRBV7-9|TRBD1|NA|TRBJ2-7
CASSPGQGIGEQYF
TGTGCCAGCAGCCCCGGACAGGGAATAGGCGAGCAGTACTTC
>TRBV27|NA|many|TRBJ1-4
CASSPLGGRLVNEKLFF
TGTGCCAGCAGTCCCCTGGGGGGGCGCTTGGTGAATGAAAAACTGTTTTTT
>TRBV20-1|NA|NA|TRBJ2-4
CSARDRVVGNIQYF
TGCAGTGCTAGAGATAGGGTGGTGGGGAACATTCAGTACTTC
>TRBV7-9|TRBD1|NA|TRBJ1-5
CASSLAQGGIYQPQHF
TGTGCCAGCAGCTTGGCACAGGGGGGAATTTATCAGCCCCAGCATTTT
>TRBV19|TRBD1|NA|TRBJ1-2
CASSARTGNGYTF
TGTGCCAGTAGTGCCCGGACAGGGAATGGCTACACCTTC
>TRBV6-5|NA|NA|TRBJ2-1
CASSTEVRNNEQFF
TGTGCCAGCAGCACGGAGGTCCGAAACAATGAGCAGTTCTTC
>TRBV9|NA|NA|TRBJ1-5
CASSARNRRKGTQLQPQHF
TGTGCCAGCAGCGCCCGGAACCGACGGAAGGGCACGCAGCTTCAGCCCCAGCATTTT